This T cell receptor (beta chain) was recorded in a study of cytomegalovirus exposure and HLA in healthy donors. Overall study context: Samples from HLA-typed donors yielded around 79 million unique TCRs in an early data release. The study placed about 81% of its approximately 400 genotyped donors in the Caucasian-associated ancestry cluster. Study conclusions and caveats: Across all donors, roughly uniform sequencing depth was an assumption of the presence/absence analyses.

Researchers ran the PCR with 60 Vbeta and 13 Jbeta primers. Clones were sequenced by immunoSEQ multiplex PCR, and TCRdb holds only the in-frame ones, with some missing. The table lists about 160,000 clones, roughly 78% of them singletons, with around 3.1% in the top ten. The CDR3 totals 16 residues. Germline lookup yields CDR1 SGDLS and CDR2 YYNGEE. The J segment lost 0 bases and the V segment lost 2 bases, leaving 6 bases of the junction unmatched. On this clone: Antigen: not known.

The chain carries TRBV9 and TRBJ2-3, with 7 nucleotides matching TRBD2. The receptor comes from a woman aged 40 to 50 in good health and CMV-seronegative. What was sequenced was PBMCs. CDR3 in amino acids: CASSVELAPSTDTQYF. CDR3 DNA sequence: TGTGCCAGCAGCGTGGAACTAGCGCCTAGCACAGATACGCAGTATTTT. Full variable domain (rest looked up from reference TRBV9 and TRBJ2-3): DSGVTQTPKHLITATGQRVTLRCSPRSGDLSVYWYQQSLDQGLQFLIQYYNGEERAKGNILERFSAQQFPDLHSELNLSSLELGDSALYFCASSVELAPSTDTQYFGPGTRLTVL.